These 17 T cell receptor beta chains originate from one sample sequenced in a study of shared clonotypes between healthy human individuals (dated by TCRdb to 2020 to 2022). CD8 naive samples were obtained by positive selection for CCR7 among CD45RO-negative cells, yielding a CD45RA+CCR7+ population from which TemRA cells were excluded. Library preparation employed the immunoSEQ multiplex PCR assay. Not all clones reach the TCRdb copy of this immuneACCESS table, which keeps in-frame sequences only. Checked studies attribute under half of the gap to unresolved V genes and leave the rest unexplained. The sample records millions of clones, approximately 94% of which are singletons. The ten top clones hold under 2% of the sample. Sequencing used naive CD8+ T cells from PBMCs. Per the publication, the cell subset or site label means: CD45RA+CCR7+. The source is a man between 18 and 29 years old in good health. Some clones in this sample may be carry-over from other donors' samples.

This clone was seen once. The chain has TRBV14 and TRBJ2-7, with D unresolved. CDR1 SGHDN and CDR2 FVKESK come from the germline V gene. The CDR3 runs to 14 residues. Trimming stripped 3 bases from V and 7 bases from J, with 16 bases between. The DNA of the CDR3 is TGTGCCAGCAGCCAGCTGAATATAAAACTAGAGCAGTACTTC. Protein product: CASSQLNIKLEQYF.

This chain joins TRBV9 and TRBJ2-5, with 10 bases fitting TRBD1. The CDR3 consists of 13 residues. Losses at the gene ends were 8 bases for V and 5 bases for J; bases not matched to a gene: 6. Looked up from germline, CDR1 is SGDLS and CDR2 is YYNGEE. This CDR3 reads CASSGQGLETQYF. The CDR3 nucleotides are TGTGCCAGTTCGGGACAGGGGTTGGAGACCCAGTACTTC.

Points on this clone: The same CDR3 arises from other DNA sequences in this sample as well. The CDR3 coding sequence is TGTGCCAGCCGGGGGACAGGGAACACCGGGGAGCTGTTTTTT. Its protein is CASRGTGNTGELFF. The V and J genes are TRBV2 and TRBJ2-2; 8 nucleotides align to TRBD1. The J segment lost 1 base and the V segment lost 8 bases, leaving 3 bases of the junction unmatched. CDR3 length: 14 residues. Germline values: CDR1 SNHLY, CDR2 FYNNEI.

The CDR3 nucleotides read TGCGCCAGCAGCCAAGATGGGGGGGCCCCCTACGAGCAGTACTTC. This codes for CASSQDGGAPYEQYF. This rearrangement joins TRBV4-1 to TRBJ2-7; TRBD2 might be the D (7 bases). The V gene lost 0 bases and the J gene lost 2 bases, with 11 bases spanning the gap. Per germline, CDR1 MGHRA and CDR2 YSYEKL. The length of the CDR3 is 15 residues.

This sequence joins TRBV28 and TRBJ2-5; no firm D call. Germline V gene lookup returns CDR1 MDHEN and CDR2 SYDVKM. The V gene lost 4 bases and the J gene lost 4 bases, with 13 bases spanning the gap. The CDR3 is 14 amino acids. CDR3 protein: CASSYSVMGETQYF. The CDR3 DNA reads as TGTGCCAGCAGTTATAGTGTTATGGGAGAGACCCAGTACTTC.

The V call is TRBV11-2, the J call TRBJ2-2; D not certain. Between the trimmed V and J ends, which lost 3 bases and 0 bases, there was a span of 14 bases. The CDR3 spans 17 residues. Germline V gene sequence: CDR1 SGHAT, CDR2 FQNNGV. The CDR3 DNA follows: TGTGCCAGCAGCTTCGATACGGCAAGGGCGAACACCGGGGAGCTGTTTTTT. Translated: CASSFDTARANTGELFF.

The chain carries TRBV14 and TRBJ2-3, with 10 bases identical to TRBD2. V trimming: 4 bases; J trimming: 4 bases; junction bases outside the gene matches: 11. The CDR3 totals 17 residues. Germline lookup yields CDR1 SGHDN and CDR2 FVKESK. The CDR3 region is CASSPGASGSVADTQYF. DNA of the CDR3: TGTGCCAGCAGCCCCGGTGCTAGCGGGAGTGTTGCAGATACGCAGTATTTT.

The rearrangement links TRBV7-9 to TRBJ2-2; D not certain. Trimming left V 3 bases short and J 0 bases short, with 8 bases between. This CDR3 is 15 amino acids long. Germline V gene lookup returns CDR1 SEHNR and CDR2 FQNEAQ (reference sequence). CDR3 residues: CASSFSRANTGELFF. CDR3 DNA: TGTGCCAGCAGCTTCTCCAGAGCGAACACCGGGGAGCTGTTTTTT.

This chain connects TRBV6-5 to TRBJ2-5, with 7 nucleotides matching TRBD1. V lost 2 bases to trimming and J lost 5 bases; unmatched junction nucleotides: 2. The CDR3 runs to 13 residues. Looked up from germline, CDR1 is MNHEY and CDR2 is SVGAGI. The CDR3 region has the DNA TGTGCCAGCAGTTACAAGGGGGCGGAGACCCAGTACTTC. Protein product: CASSYKGAETQYF.

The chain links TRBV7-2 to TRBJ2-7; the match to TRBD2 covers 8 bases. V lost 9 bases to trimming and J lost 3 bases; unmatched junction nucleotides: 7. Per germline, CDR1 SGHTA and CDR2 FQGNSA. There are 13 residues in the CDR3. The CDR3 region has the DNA TGTGCCAGTCGAGCGGGAGCCATCTACGAGCAGTACTTC. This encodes CASRAGAIYEQYF.

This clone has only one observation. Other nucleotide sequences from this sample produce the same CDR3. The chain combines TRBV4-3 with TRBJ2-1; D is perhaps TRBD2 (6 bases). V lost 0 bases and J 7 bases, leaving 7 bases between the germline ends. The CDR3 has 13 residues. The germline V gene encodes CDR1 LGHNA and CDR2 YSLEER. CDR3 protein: CASSQDGGNEQFF. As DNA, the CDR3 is TGCGCCAGCAGCCAAGATGGGGGGAATGAGCAGTTCTTC.

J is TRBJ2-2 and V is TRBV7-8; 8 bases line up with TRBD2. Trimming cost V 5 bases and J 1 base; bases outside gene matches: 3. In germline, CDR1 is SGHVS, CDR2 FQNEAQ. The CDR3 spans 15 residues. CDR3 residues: CASSQGLENTGELFF. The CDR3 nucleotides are TGTGCCAGCAGCCAGGGACTAGAGAACACCGGGGAGCTGTTTTTT.

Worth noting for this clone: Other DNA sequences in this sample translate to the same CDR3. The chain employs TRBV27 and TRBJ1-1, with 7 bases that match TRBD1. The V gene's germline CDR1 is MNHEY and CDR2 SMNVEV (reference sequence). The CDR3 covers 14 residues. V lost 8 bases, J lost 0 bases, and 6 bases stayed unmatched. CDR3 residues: CASSLTGLNTEAFF. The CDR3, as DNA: TGTGCCAGCTCATTGACAGGGCTGAACACTGAAGCTTTCTTT.

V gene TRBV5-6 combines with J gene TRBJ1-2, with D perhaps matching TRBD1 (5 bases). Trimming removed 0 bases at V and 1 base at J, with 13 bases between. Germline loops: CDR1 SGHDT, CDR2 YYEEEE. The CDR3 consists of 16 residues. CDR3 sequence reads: CASSLGVGLINYGYTF. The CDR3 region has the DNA TGTGCCAGCAGCTTGGGAGTGGGACTGATTAACTATGGCTACACCTTC.

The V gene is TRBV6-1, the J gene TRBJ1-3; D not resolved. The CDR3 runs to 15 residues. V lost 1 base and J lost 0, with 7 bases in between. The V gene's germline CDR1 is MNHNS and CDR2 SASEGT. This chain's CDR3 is CASSEGQFSGNTIYF. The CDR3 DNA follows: TGTGCCAGCAGTGAAGGTCAGTTCTCTGGAAACACCATATATTTT.

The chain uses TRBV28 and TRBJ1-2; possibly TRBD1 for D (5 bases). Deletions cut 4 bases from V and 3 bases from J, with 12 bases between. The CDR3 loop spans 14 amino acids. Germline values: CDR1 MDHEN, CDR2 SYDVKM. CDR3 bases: TGTGCCAGCAGTTGGAGGGGCGTCTACTATGGCTACACCTTC. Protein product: CASSWRGVYYGYTF.

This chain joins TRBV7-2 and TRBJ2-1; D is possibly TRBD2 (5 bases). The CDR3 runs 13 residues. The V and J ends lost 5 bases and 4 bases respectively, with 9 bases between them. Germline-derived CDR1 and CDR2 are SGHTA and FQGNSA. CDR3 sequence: CASSEWEYNEQFF. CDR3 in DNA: TGTGCCAGCAGCGAGTGGGAGTACAATGAGCAGTTCTTC.